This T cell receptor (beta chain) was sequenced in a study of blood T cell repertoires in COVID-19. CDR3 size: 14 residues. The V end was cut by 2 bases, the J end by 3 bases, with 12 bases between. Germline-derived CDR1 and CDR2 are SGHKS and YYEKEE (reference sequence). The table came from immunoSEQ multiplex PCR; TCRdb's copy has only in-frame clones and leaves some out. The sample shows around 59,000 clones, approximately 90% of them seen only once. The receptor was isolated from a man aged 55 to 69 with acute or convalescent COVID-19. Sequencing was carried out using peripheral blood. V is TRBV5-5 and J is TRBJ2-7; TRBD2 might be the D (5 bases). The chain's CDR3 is CASSFRGADYEQYF. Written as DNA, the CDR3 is TGTGCCAGCAGCTTCCGAGGAGCGGACTACGAGCAGTACTTC.